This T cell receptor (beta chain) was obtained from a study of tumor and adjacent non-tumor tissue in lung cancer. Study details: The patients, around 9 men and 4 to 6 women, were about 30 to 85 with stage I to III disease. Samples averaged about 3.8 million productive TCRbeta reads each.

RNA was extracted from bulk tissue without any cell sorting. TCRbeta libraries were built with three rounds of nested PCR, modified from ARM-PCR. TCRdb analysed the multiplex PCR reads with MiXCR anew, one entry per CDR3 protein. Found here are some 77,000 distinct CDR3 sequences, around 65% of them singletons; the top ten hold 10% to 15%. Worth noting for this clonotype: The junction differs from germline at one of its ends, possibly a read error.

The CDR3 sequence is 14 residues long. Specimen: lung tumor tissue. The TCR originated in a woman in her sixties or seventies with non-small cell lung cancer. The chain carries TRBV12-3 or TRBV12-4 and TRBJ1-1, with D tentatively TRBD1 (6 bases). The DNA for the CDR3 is TGTGACAGCAGTTTGTGGGGGGGCAACACTGAAGCTTTCTTT. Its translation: CDSSLWGGNTEAFF.